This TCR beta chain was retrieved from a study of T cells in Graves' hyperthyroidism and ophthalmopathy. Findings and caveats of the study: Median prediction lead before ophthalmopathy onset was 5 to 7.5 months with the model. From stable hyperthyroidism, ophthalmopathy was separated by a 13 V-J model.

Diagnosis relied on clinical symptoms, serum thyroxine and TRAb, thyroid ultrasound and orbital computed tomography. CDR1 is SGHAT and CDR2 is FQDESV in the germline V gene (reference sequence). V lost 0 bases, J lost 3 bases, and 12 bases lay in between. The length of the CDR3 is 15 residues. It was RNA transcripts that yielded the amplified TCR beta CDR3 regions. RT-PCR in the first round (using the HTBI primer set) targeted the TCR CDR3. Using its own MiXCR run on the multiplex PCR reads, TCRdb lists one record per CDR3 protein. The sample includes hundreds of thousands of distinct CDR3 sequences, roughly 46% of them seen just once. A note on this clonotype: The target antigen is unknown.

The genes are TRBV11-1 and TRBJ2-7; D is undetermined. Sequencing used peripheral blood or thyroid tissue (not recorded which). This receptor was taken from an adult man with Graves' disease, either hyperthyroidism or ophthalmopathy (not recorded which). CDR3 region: CASSLAGFTYYEQYF. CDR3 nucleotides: TGTGCCAGCAGCTTAGCCGGGTTCACATACTACGAGCAGTACTTC.